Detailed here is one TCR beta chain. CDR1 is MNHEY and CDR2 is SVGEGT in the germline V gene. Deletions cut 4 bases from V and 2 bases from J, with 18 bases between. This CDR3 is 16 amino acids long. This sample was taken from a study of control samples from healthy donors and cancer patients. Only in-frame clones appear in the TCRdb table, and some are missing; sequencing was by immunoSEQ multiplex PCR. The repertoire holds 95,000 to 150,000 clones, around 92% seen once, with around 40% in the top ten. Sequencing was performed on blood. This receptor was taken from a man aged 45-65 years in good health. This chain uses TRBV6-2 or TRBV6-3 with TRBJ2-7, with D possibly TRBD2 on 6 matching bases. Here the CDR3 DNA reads TGTGCCAGCAGTTCCCCCCATGGGACTGGTACCTACGAGCAGTACTTC. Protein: CASSSPHGTGTYEQYF.